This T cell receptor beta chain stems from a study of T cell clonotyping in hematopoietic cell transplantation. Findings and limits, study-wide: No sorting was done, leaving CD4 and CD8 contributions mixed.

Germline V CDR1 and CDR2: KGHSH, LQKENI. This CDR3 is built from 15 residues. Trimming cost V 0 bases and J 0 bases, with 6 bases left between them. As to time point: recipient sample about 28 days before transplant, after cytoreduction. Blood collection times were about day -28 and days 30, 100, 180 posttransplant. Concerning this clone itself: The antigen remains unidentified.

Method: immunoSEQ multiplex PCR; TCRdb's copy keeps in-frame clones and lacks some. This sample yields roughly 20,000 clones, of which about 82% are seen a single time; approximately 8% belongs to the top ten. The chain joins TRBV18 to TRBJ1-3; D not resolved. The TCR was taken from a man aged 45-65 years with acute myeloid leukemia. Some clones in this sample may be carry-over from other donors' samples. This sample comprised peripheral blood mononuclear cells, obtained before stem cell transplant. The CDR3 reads CASSPPTISGNTIYF. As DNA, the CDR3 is TGTGCCAGCTCACCACCGACGATCTCTGGAAACACCATATATTTT.